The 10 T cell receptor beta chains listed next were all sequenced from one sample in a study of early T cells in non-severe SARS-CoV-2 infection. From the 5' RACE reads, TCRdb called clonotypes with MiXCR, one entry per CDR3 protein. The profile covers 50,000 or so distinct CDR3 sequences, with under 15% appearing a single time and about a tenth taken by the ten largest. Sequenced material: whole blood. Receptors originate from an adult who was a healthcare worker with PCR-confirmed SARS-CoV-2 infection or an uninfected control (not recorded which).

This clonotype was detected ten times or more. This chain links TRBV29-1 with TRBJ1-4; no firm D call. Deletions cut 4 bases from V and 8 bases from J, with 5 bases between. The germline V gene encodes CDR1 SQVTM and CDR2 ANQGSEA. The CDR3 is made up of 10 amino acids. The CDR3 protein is CSVAGEKLFF. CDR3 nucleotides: TGCAGCGTTGCGGGAGAAAAACTGTTTTTT. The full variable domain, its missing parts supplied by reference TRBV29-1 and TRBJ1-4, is SAVISQKPSRDICQRGTSLTIQCQVDSQVTMMFWYRQQPGQSLTLIATANQGSEATYESGFVIDKFPISRPNLTFSTLTVSNMSPEDSSIYLCSVAGEKLFFGSGTQLSVL.

Here the CDR3 reads CASRTRGQVEAFF. DNA of the CDR3: TGTGCCAGCAGGACCAGGGGGCAGGTTGAAGCTTTCTTT. The V and J genes are TRBV27 and TRBJ1-1; 8 nucleotides line up with TRBD1. The germline gives CDR1 MNHEY, CDR2 SMNVEV (reference sequence). J gave up 7 bases and V 6 bases, and 7 bases lay outside the gene matches. This CDR3 is built from 13 residues.

The CDR3 DNA sequence: TGCAGCGCAGCGGGCGGACAAGACTATGGCTACACCTTC. Protein sequence: CSAAGGQDYGYTF. The chain joins TRBV29-1 to TRBJ1-2, with a possible D match to TRBD1 (5 bases). The germline gives CDR1 SQVTM, CDR2 ANQGSEA. Trimming shortened V by 7 bases and J by 3 bases, and 15 bases separated the two germline ends. The CDR3 totals 13 residues.

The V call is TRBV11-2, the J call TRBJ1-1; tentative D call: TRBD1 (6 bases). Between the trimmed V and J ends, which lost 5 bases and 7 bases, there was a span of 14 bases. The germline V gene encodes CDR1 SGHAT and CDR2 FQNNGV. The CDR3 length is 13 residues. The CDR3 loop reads CASSPAGTREAFF. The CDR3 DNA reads TGTGCCAGCAGCCCAGCTGGGACACGTGAAGCTTTCTTT.

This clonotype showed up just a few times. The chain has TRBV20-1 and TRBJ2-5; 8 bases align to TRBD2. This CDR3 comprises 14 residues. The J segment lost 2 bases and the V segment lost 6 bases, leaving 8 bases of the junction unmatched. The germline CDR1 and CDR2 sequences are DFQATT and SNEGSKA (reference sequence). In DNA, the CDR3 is TGCAGTGCGCTCAGCGGGGGAGCACAAGAGACCCAGTACTTC. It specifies CSALSGGAQETQYF.

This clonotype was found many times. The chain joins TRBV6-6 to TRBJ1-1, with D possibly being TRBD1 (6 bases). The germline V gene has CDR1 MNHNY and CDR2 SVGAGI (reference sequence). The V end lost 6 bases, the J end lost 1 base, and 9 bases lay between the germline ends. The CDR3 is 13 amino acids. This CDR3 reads CASSSDRNTEAFF. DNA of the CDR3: TGTGCCAGCAGCTCGGACAGGAACACTGAAGCTTTCTTT.

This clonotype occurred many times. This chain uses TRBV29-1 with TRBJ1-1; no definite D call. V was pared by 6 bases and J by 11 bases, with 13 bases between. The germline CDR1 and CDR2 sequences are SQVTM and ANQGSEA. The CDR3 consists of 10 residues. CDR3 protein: CSVPEAAAFF. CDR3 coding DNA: TGCAGCGTGCCTGAGGCCGCGGCTTTCTTT.

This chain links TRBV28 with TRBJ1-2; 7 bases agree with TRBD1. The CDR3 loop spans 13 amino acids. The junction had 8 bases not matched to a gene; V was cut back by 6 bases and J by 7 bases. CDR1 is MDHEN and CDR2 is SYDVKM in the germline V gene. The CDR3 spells CASSPPTGFGYTF. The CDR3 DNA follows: TGTGCCAGCAGCCCCCCGACAGGGTTTGGCTACACCTTC.

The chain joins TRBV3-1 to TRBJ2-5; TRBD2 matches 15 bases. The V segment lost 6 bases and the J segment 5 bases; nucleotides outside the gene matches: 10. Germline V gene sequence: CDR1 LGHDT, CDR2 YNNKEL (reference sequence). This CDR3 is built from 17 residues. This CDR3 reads CASRLGLAGGHVETQYF. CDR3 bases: TGTGCCAGCAGACTCGGACTAGCGGGGGGGCATGTGGAGACCCAGTACTTC.

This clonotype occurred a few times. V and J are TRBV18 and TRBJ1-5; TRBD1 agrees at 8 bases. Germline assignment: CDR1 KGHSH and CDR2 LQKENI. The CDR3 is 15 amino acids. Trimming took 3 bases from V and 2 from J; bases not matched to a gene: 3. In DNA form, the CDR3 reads TGTGCCAGCTCACCGGACAGGGTAGGCAATCAGCCCCAGCATTTT. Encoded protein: CASSPDRVGNQPQHF.